This T cell receptor (beta chain) originates from a study of blood T cell repertoires in COVID-19. Germline assignment: CDR1 SNHLY and CDR2 FYNNEI. This CDR3 contains 14 residues. V dropped 4 bases and J dropped 3; count of bases not matched to a gene: 6. Assay: immunoSEQ multiplex PCR; the TCRdb copy retains only in-frame clones and omits some. The table includes about 190,000 clones, around 80% detected once. The V gene is TRBV2, the J gene TRBJ2-7; 7 nucleotides agree with TRBD2. Sequencing was carried out using peripheral blood. This clonotype was obtained from a man between 25 and 39 years old with active or convalescent COVID-19. The CDR3 bases are TGTGCCAGCAGTGCTGCACTAGCGAGCTACGAGCAGTACTTC. It translates to CASSAALASYEQYF.